Each of the 18 T cell receptor beta chains below was sequenced from the same sample in a study of metastatic and nonmetastatic thyroid tumors. TCRdb re-called clones from the PCR reads using MiXCR. The sample has around 19,000 clones; approximately 11% are singletons. Every patient was untreated before thyroid surgery. The sequencing input was blood. The receptors were gathered from a female donor with papillary thyroid cancer or a benign thyroid nodule (not recorded which). Some clones in this sample may be carry-over from other donors' samples.

Ten or more counts support this clone. V and J are TRBV6-1 and TRBJ2-5; D gene ambiguous. The CDR3 covers 14 residues. Germline-derived CDR1 and CDR2 are MNHNS and SASEGT. The V end lost 6 bases, the J end lost 9 bases, and 20 bases lay between the germline ends. As DNA, the CDR3 is TGTGCCAGCAGCTCCTTGAGCGTTTCAAGAGCCCAGTACTTC. This sequence encodes CASSSLSVSRAQYF.

By frequency in the sample, this clone is medium-sized (0.01 to 0.1%). This sequence joins TRBV6-1 and TRBJ1-1, with TRBD1 as a possible D gene (5 bases). V was pared by 7 bases and J by 3 bases, with 18 bases between. There are 15 residues in the CDR3. Germline V gives CDR1 MNHNS, CDR2 SASEGT. The CDR3 DNA sequence: TGTGCCAGCATCTTAGGGACTGAAGGGTACACTGAAGCTTTCTTT. Encoded protein: CASILGTEGYTEAFF.

This clone was detected ten times or more. Other nucleotide sequences in the sample specify the same CDR3. The rearrangement uses TRBV3-1 and TRBJ2-1; 12 bases match TRBD2. Looked up from germline, CDR1 is LGHDT and CDR2 is YNNKEL (reference sequence). V was pared by 1 base and J by 2 bases, with 6 bases of the junction left unmatched. This CDR3 is built from 18 residues. DNA for the CDR3: TGTGCCAGCAGCCAAGGCCCGACTAGCGGGAGAACCTACAATGAGCAGTTCTTC. Its translation is CASSQGPTSGRTYNEQFF.

This clone appeared a few times. The chain links TRBV3-1 to TRBJ2-5, with 14 nucleotides matching TRBD2. Trimming removed 0 bases from V and 5 bases from J; junction bases left unmatched: 11. The CDR3 runs to 19 residues. Germline lookup yields CDR1 LGHDT and CDR2 YNNKEL (reference sequence). The CDR3 is CASSQDDGTSGSGEETQYF. The CDR3 bases are TGTGCCAGCAGCCAAGATGATGGGACTAGCGGGAGCGGAGAGGAGACCCAGTACTTC.

This clone was picked up many times. The V call is TRBV10-1, the J call TRBJ1-1, with no clear D. Deletions cut 6 bases from V and 1 base from J, with 9 bases between. CDR1 and CDR2 (germline): WNHNN, SYGVQD (reference sequence). There are 13 residues in the CDR3. The CDR3 sequence is CASSLTPNTEAFF. For the CDR3, the DNA is TGCGCCAGCAGCTTGACACCGAACACTGAAGCTTTCTTT.

This clone was found many times. The chain uses TRBV20-1 and TRBJ1-1; TRBD1 agrees at 7 bases. The CDR3 has 13 amino acids. From germline, CDR1 is DFQATT and CDR2 SNEGSKA (reference sequence). The V and J ends lost 6 bases and 3 bases, in that order; junction bases with no gene match: 7. CDR3 coding DNA: TGCAGTGCCCGACAGGGATCGGACACTGAAGCTTTCTTT. It yields the protein CSARQGSDTEAFF.

Worth noting for this clone: This may come from a read error, since a much larger clone is one base off. The identical CDR3 is also encoded by other nucleotide sequences in the sample. The V gene is TRBV4-3, the J gene TRBJ2-5; TRBD2 might be the D (5 bases). This CDR3 is built from 14 residues. Germline assignment: CDR1 LGHNA and CDR2 YSLEER. V was clipped by 1 base and J by 5 bases, with 11 bases between them. The CDR3 nucleotides read TGCGCCAGCAGCCAAGGTCGGACGGGGGAGACCCAGTACTTC. Protein product: CASSQGRTGETQYF.

This clone is judged medium-sized. The V gene is TRBV6-4, the J gene TRBJ2-2; 7 nucleotides align to TRBD2. V was pared by 3 bases and J by 5 bases, with 3 bases of the junction left unmatched. This CDR3 region has 14 residues. Germline V CDR1 and CDR2: MRHNA, SNTAGT. CDR3 sequence reads: CASSENGGTGELFF. The CDR3 nucleotides are TGTGCCAGCAGTGAGAACGGGGGGACCGGGGAGCTGTTTTTT.

This clone has ten or more counts. V and J are TRBV24-1 and TRBJ2-1, with 7 bases identical to TRBD1. This CDR3 is 15 amino acids long. In germline, CDR1 is KGHDR, CDR2 SFDVKD. J gave up 6 bases and V 5 bases, and 9 bases lay outside the gene matches. The CDR3 DNA follows: TGTGCCACCAGTGCCGCGACAGGGTCATCCAATGAGCAGTTCTTC. Amino acids: CATSAATGSSNEQFF.

This clone was observed many times. The V call is TRBV19, the J call TRBJ2-1, with 14 bases lining up with TRBD2. Germline loops: CDR1 LNHDA, CDR2 SQIVND (reference sequence). There are 15 residues in the CDR3. Trimming at V came to 6 bases and at J to 7 bases, leaving 5 bases not matched to a gene. The CDR3 DNA sequence: TGTGCCAGTAGCCCGACTAGCGGGGGGGGGAATGAGCAGTTCTTC. Its protein is CASSPTSGGGNEQFF.

By share, this clone ranks as medium-sized. The chain joins TRBV27 to TRBJ2-3; 15 nucleotides agree with TRBD2. V lost 3 bases and J lost 4; bases outside the gene matches: 5. The germline V gene encodes CDR1 MNHEY and CDR2 SMNVEV (reference sequence). This CDR3 is 17 amino acids long. The CDR3 DNA sequence: TGTGCCAGCAGTTTGACGGGACTAGCGGGAGGTCCAGATACGCAGTATTTT. This translates into CASSLTGLAGGPDTQYF.

This clone rates as medium-sized. V is TRBV6-5 and J is TRBJ1-2, with D possibly matching TRBD1 (5 bases). Germline V lookup: CDR1 MNHEY, CDR2 SVGAGI. The CDR3 contains 13 residues. Between the trimmed V and J ends, which lost 2 bases and 2 bases, there was a span of 6 bases. The CDR3 region has the DNA TGTGCCAGCAGTTACCCAGGGAACTATGGCTACACCTTC. Translated, it gives CASSYPGNYGYTF.

This clone was seen ten or more times. This may be a read error: a much more frequent sequence differs by one nucleotide. The chain carries TRBV28 and TRBJ1-4, with D possibly TRBD1 on 5 matching bases. The CDR3 sequence is 13 residues long. Germline-derived CDR1 and CDR2 are MDHEN and SYDVKM. CDR3 region: CASLGGSNEKLSF. The CDR3 DNA reads TGTGCCAGCCTGGGGGGGTCTAATGAAAAACTGTCTTTT.

This clone was counted only a few times. J is TRBJ2-6 and V is TRBV28, with D perhaps matching TRBD2 (7 bases). The germline V gene has CDR1 MDHEN and CDR2 SYDVKM. Trimming removed 6 bases at V and 8 bases at J, with 20 bases between. The CDR3 length is 16 residues. The chain's CDR3 is CASSKRGGLWSNVLTF. The CDR3 nucleotides are TGTGCCAGCAGCAAGAGGGGGGGCCTTTGGTCCAACGTCCTGACTTTC.

The rearrangement uses TRBV6-2 or TRBV6-3 and TRBJ2-7; a weak D match, TRBD2 (5 bases). Deletions cut 7 bases from V and 5 bases from J, with 15 bases between. Germline CDR1 MNHEY, CDR2 SVGEGT. This CDR3 region has 13 residues. The CDR3 loop reads CASTEVFRDEQYF. The CDR3 DNA sequence: TGTGCCAGCACGGAGGTCTTTAGGGACGAGCAGTACTTC.

This clone was seen at least ten times. A junction end diverges from the germline sequence, so it may reflect a read error. The sample holds other DNA sequences that translate to the same CDR3. J is TRBJ2-1 and V is TRBV28, with TRBD2 as a possible D gene (5 bases). CDR1 MDHEN and CDR2 SYDVKM come from the germline V gene. This CDR3 is 16 amino acids long. The CDR3, as DNA: TGTGCCAGCAGTTTATCCCTAGTGGGAGTCTACAATGAGCAGTCCTTC. Translating it yields CASSLSLVGVYNEQSF.

By share, this clone counts as medium-sized. This chain uses TRBV6-1 with TRBJ1-2; TRBD1 might be the D (5 bases). In germline, CDR1 is MNHNS, CDR2 SASEGT. This CDR3 region has 13 residues. V lost 5 bases and J 4 bases, leaving 11 bases between the germline ends. CDR3 sequence reads: CASSPDSFYGYTF. DNA of the CDR3: TGTGCCAGCAGTCCAGACAGCTTCTATGGCTACACCTTC.

V usage is TRBV5-1 and J usage is TRBJ2-3; TRBD1 aligns across 8 bases. J gave up 4 bases and V 4 bases, and 5 bases lay outside the gene matches. Germline loops: CDR1 SGHRS, CDR2 YFSETQ. This CDR3 region has 14 residues. The CDR3 sequence: CASSPDRGADTQYF. The DNA of the CDR3 is TGCGCCAGCAGCCCTGACAGGGGAGCAGATACGCAGTATTTT.